This T cell receptor beta chain stems from a study of cytomegalovirus exposure and HLA in healthy donors. Study-level points and caveats: A later analysis showed that HLA-associated TCR beta chains had undergone more clonal expansion than equally common others. Some TCR beta chains (about 180 of them) were listed as cytomegalovirus-associated.

Germline CDR1 and CDR2: KGHSH and LQKENI. The CDR3 loop spans 15 amino acids. Trimming pared 0 bases from V and 4 bases from J, leaving 12 bases between. As regards this clone: Its antigen is unidentified.

Researchers ran the PCR with 60 Vbeta and 13 Jbeta primers. TCRdb's copy holds only in-frame clones and misses some; the assay was immunoSEQ multiplex PCR. This sample has about 200,000 clones, with 12% found just once. The receptor's source is a man over 45 in good health and CMV-seropositive. Sequenced material: PBMCs. The V and J genes are TRBV18 and TRBJ1-1; D may be TRBD1 (5 bases). CDR3 in DNA: TGTGCCAGCTCACCACCTGAGGGCGGGGGCACTGAAGCTTTCTTT. This codes for CASSPPEGGGTEAFF.